The 2 T cell receptor beta chains below all came from one sample that was sequenced in a study of blood T cell repertoires in COVID-19. Sequenced by immunoSEQ multiplex PCR; TCRdb stores in-frame clones only, minus some. The repertoire consists of about 140,000 clones, with around 84% occurring once and the leading ten covering about 5.6%. Sequencing used peripheral blood. The receptors here all came from a human donor in a cohort sampled during active COVID-19.

This clone appeared once. This chain joins TRBV5-6 and TRBJ2-3; a weak D match, TRBD2 (6 bases). CDR3 length: 14 amino acids. The germline gives CDR1 SGHDT, CDR2 YYEEEE. The V and J ends lost 1 base and 1 base respectively, with 7 bases between them. CDR3 residues: CASSLWGGTDTQYF. CDR3 nucleotide sequence: TGTGCCAGCAGCTTGTGGGGGGGCACAGATACGCAGTATTTT.

The sample holds one count of this clone. The J gene is TRBJ1-2, the V gene TRBV5-1; 9 nucleotides match TRBD1. CDR1 SGHRS and CDR2 YFSETQ come from the germline V gene. Losses at the gene ends were 4 bases for V and 4 bases for J; bases not matched to a gene: 5. This CDR3 has 14 amino acids. The chain's CDR3 is CASSVDRGSYGYTF. CDR3 DNA sequence: TGCGCCAGCAGCGTCGACAGGGGGAGCTATGGCTACACCTTC.